This T cell receptor beta chain was identified during a study of T cells in localized non-small cell lung cancer. The study's findings and limits: When the top 100 tumor clones were examined, a median approximately 59 of them also appeared in the adjacent lung, which was paired and uninvolved. Blood T cell density predicted longer survival; adjacent-lung clonality, shorter. Only one tumor region went through sequencing, so heterogeneity may still be there.

Profiled with immunoSEQ multiplex PCR; TCRdb holds only in-frame clones, not every one. The profile shows 4,600 or so clones, approximately 31% of them singletons. To note about this clone: The antigen is unknown.

Per the germline V gene, CDR1 is KGHSH and CDR2 is LQKENI. Trimming stripped 3 bases from V and 0 bases from J, with 8 bases between. This CDR3 has 15 residues. The chain uses TRBV18 and TRBJ1-4; the D is unclear. The source material was lung tumor tissue, sampled before any cancer treatment. This TCR derives from a man between 35 and 75 years old with stage III squamous cell lung carcinoma. CDR3 protein: CASSPLQATNEKLFF. The CDR3 DNA sequence: TGTGCCAGCTCACCTCTGCAGGCAACTAATGAAAAACTGTTTTTT. The complete variable domain, with remaining parts taken from reference TRBV18 and TRBJ1-4, reads NAGVMQNPRHLVRRRGQEARLRCSPMKGHSHVYWYRQLPEEGLKFMVYLQKENIIDESGMPKERFSAEFPKEGPSILRIQQVVRGDSAAYFCASSPLQATNEKLFFGSGTQLSVL.